Each of the 20 T cell receptor beta chains below was sequenced from the same sample in a study of T cell repertoires in cytomegalovirus infection. For these TCRs, the target antigens are not known. TCRdb independently ran MiXCR on the reads; one entry per CDR3 protein. The sample consists of 100,000 to 150,000 distinct CDR3 sequences, roughly 32% of them appearing once. The specimen was CD8+ T cells from cultured PBMCs, collected from culture after CMV antigen stimulation. The receptors shown here come from a human donor in good health (CMV status not recorded). Some clones in this sample may be carry-over from other donors' samples.

V and J are TRBV5-1 and TRBJ2-7; D not resolved. In germline, CDR1 is SGHRS, CDR2 YFSETQ. V dropped 4 bases and J dropped 6 bases, with 17 bases sitting between them. This CDR3 has 14 residues. In nucleotides, the CDR3 is TGCGCCAGCAGCCAGGCCGGGTTACCAGGCGAGCAGTACTTC. Translated: CASSQAGLPGEQYF.

This chain joins TRBV6-2 or TRBV6-3 and TRBJ2-7; D is uncertain. Trimming cost V 6 bases and J 2 bases, with 17 bases left between them. This CDR3 is built from 15 residues. Germline CDR1 reads MNHEY; CDR2 reads SVGEGT. The CDR3 bases are TGTGCCAGCAGCGACTTTGACGGCGATCCCTACGAGCAGTACTTC. Translated: CASSDFDGDPYEQYF.

There are many counts of this clonotype. The chain carries TRBV19 and TRBJ1-1; TRBD1 might be the D (6 bases). The CDR3 consists of 13 residues. Looked up from germline, CDR1 is LNHDA and CDR2 is SQIVND (reference sequence). V gave up 3 bases and J gave up 4 bases, with 9 bases separating them. The CDR3 sequence: CASSMEGGTEAFF. As DNA, the CDR3 is TGTGCCAGTAGTATGGAGGGGGGCACTGAAGCTTTCTTT.

This clonotype has more than one count but fewer than ten. V usage is TRBV9 and J usage is TRBJ2-5; D is possibly TRBD1 or TRBD2 (6 bases each). Trimming pared 4 bases from V and 5 bases from J, leaving 21 bases between. The CDR3 runs 16 residues. Germline values: CDR1 SGDLS, CDR2 YYNGEE. CDR3 loop: CASSPRGRGGGETQYF. The CDR3 bases are TGTGCCAGCAGCCCCCGAGGCAGGGGAGGTGGGGAGACCCAGTACTTC.

V gene TRBV4-1 combines with J gene TRBJ2-1; D gene ambiguous. CDR3 size: 16 residues. CDR1 and CDR2 (germline): MGHRA, YSYEKL. The V end lost 0 bases, the J end lost 0 bases, and 9 bases lay between the germline ends. CDR3: CASSQEVSTSYNEQFF. The CDR3 DNA sequence: TGCGCCAGCAGCCAAGAGGTCTCAACCTCCTACAATGAGCAGTTCTTC.

This clonotype appeared a few times. The chain recombines TRBV2 with TRBJ2-1; 7 nucleotides align to TRBD2. There are 15 residues in the CDR3. Trimming took 5 bases from V and 10 from J; bases not matched to a gene: 14. Per the germline V gene, CDR1 is SNHLY and CDR2 is FYNNEI. For the CDR3, the DNA is TGTGCCAGCAGTCTTAGCGGGCGTCCCGAGGGGGAGCAGTTCTTC. Translating gives CASSLSGRPEGEQFF. Looking up the rest from reference TRBV2 and TRBJ2-1 gives the full variable domain: EPEVTQTPSHQVTQMGQEVILRCVPISNHLYFYWYRQILGQKVEFLVSFYNNEISEKSEIFDDQFSVERPDGSNFTLKIRSTKLEDSAMYFCASSLSGRPEGEQFFGPGTRLTVL.

V is TRBV19 and J is TRBJ1-5; D gene uncertain. Trimming stripped 3 bases from V and 1 base from J, with 10 bases between. Per the germline V gene, CDR1 is LNHDA and CDR2 is SQIVND (reference sequence). The CDR3 spans 15 residues. Written as DNA, the CDR3 is TGTGCCAGTAGTATCGCACTACAGAGCAATCAGCCCCAGCATTTT. Protein product: CASSIALQSNQPQHF.

The J gene is TRBJ1-5, the V gene TRBV3-1; D call uncertain. Trimming removed 3 bases from V and 4 bases from J, with 16 bases in between. The CDR3 spans 16 residues. Germline-derived CDR1 and CDR2 are LGHDT and YNNKEL (reference sequence). CDR3 DNA sequence: TGTGCCAGCAGCCAGACTGTGGACGGGAAAAATCAGCCCCAGCATTTT. Amino acids: CASSQTVDGKNQPQHF.

This clonotype was found many times. The J gene is TRBJ2-7, the V gene TRBV27, with 9 bases lining up with TRBD1. The junction had 1 base not matched to a gene; V was cut back by 0 bases and J by 1 base. Germline CDR1 reads MNHEY; CDR2 reads SMNVEV (reference sequence). The CDR3 runs 15 residues. CDR3 sequence: CASSLSGTGSYEQYF. The CDR3 nucleotides are TGTGCCAGCAGTTTATCGGGGACAGGGTCCTACGAGCAGTACTTC.

The V and J genes are TRBV25-1 and TRBJ2-5, with 7 positions matching TRBD1. The V gene's germline CDR1 is MGHDK and CDR2 SYGVNS. V lost 1 base, J lost 1 base, and 3 bases stayed unmatched. The CDR3 length is 15 residues. The CDR3 sequence: CASSEWGQTQETQYF. As DNA, the CDR3 is TGTGCCAGCAGTGAATGGGGACAGACCCAAGAGACCCAGTACTTC.

The chain combines TRBV20-1 with TRBJ2-2; 10 nucleotides agree with TRBD1. The CDR3 spans 16 residues. Trimming at V came to 6 bases and at J to 6 bases, leaving 13 bases not matched to a gene. Germline V gives CDR1 DFQATT, CDR2 SNEGSKA (reference sequence). The CDR3 is CSARDRGVVLAGELFF. The DNA for the CDR3 is TGCAGTGCGCGGGACAGGGGCGTAGTTTTGGCCGGGGAGCTGTTTTTT.

The chain links TRBV27 to TRBJ1-2; the D gene is possibly TRBD1 (6 bases). Germline values: CDR1 MNHEY, CDR2 SMNVEV (reference sequence). This CDR3 region has 15 residues. V lost 5 bases and J 4 bases, leaving 17 bases between the germline ends. CDR3 DNA: TGTGCCAGCAGTCTCACGCAGGGAGGGGGCTATGGCTACACCTTC. Amino acid sequence: CASSLTQGGGYGYTF.

This clonotype appeared a few times. The chain couples TRBV7-2 to TRBJ1-5, with 10 bases identical to TRBD1. The CDR3 runs 15 residues. Per the germline V gene, CDR1 is SGHTA and CDR2 is FQGNSA. V lost 4 bases to trimming and J lost 1 base; unmatched junction nucleotides: 1. CDR3 sequence: CASSWTGGSNQPQHF. DNA of the CDR3: TGTGCCAGCAGCTGGACAGGGGGGAGCAATCAGCCCCAGCATTTT. The variable domain in full, completed from reference TRBV7-2 and TRBJ1-5, reads GAGVSQSPSNKVTEKGKDVELRCDPISGHTALYWYRQSLGQGLEFLIYFQGNSAPDKSGLPSDRFSAERTGGSVSTLTIQRTQQEDSAVYLCASSWTGGSNQPQHFGDGTRLSIL.

Many counts were recorded for this clonotype. V gene TRBV2 combines with J gene TRBJ2-3; D may be TRBD1 or TRBD2 (5 bases each). CDR3 size: 15 residues. CDR1 is SNHLY, CDR2 FYNNEI, per germline. Trimming removed 6 bases at V and 4 bases at J, with 17 bases between. CDR3 residues: CASSRDGVVSDTQYF. CDR3 nucleotides: TGTGCCAGCAGCAGGGACGGGGTTGTGTCAGATACGCAGTATTTT.

This clonotype came up a few times. The chain has TRBV6-1 and TRBJ1-6; 9 nucleotides agree with TRBD1. Germline V gene lookup returns CDR1 MNHNS and CDR2 SASEGT. The CDR3 covers 15 residues. V trimming: 3 bases; J trimming: 9 bases; junction bases outside the gene matches: 6. CDR3 nucleotides: TGTGCCAGCAGTGATACAGGGGGCATCGGTTCACCCCTCCACTTT. Residues: CASSDTGGIGSPLHF.

This clonotype occurred many times. The rearrangement uses TRBV6-5 and TRBJ1-3; 7 nucleotides match TRBD1. The length of the CDR3 is 21 residues. After removal of 1 base from V and 0 bases from J, the junction contained 18 bases not matched to a gene. Germline-derived CDR1 and CDR2 are MNHEY and SVGAGI. DNA of the CDR3: TGTGCCAGCAGTTACTTCCCCCCTGACAGGGTCTACGAAAACTCTGGAAACACCATATATTTT. Translating gives CASSYFPPDRVYENSGNTIYF.

This clonotype was seen more than once but under ten times. The CDR3 region is CASSQEDRSNYEQYF. In nucleotides, the CDR3 is TGCGCCAGCAGCCAAGAGGACAGGAGTAACTACGAGCAGTACTTC. This chain connects TRBV4-1 to TRBJ2-7, with 7 bases matching TRBD1. After removal of 0 bases from V and 3 bases from J, the junction contained 5 bases not matched to a gene. The germline CDR1 and CDR2 sequences are MGHRA and YSYEKL. The CDR3 totals 15 residues.

This clonotype is medium-sized (0.01 to 0.1%) within its sample. The rearrangement joins TRBV29-1 to TRBJ1-1; D is unresolved. With 8 bases removed from V and 1 base from J, the gap between germline ends came to 8 bases. CDR3 size: 11 residues. Germline CDR1 SQVTM, CDR2 ANQGSEA. Here the CDR3 DNA reads TGCAGCACCCGACGGAACACTGAAGCTTTCTTT. Translation: CSTRRNTEAFF.

The chain carries TRBV7-6 and TRBJ2-1; 11 nucleotides agree with TRBD1. Trimming at V came to 5 bases and at J to 4 bases, leaving 7 bases not matched to a gene. This CDR3 comprises 16 residues. Germline CDR1 reads SGHVS; CDR2 reads FNYEAQ. CDR3 bases: TGTGCCAGCAGCGTACCGGGACAGGGGGTATACAATGAGCAGTTCTTC. This gives the protein CASSVPGQGVYNEQFF.

The chain couples TRBV29-1 to TRBJ1-1; tentatively, D is TRBD1 (6 bases). Trimming shortened V by 5 bases and J by 11 bases, and 15 bases separated the two germline ends. Germline CDR1 is SQVTM and CDR2 is ANQGSEA. CDR3 length: 11 amino acids. CDR3 nucleotide sequence: TGCAGCGTTCCCAGGGGAGTTGAGGCTTTCTTT. This translates into CSVPRGVEAFF. Using reference TRBV29-1 and TRBJ1-1 for the parts outside the CDR3, the full variable domain is SAVISQKPSRDICQRGTSLTIQCQVDSQVTMMFWYRQQPGQSLTLIATANQGSEATYESGFVIDKFPISRPNLTFSTLTVSNMSPEDSSIYLCSVPRGVEAFFGQGTRLTVV.